This T cell receptor (beta chain) was captured in a study of blood T cell repertoires in COVID-19. Overall study context: The cDNA or gDNA used as material had been derived from T cells, B-cell-depleted T cells, or PBMCs.

Authors' data handling: Researchers report that nucleated cell counts were estimated from reference gene primer amplification. The assay was immunoSEQ multiplex PCR, and TCRdb's table has in-frame clones only and misses some. Clonal size and the V and J genes are those of that table, whereas D and trimming came from the DNA. Of 250,000 to 350,000 clones detected, about nine tenths appear once; the ten largest clones hold under 15%. V was clipped by 3 bases and J by 0 bases; unmatched bases: 4. The CDR3 has 16 residues. Germline CDR1 SGHVS, CDR2 FNYEAQ. The chain uses TRBV7-6 and TRBJ2-2; 7 bases fit TRBD1. What was sequenced was peripheral blood. This sequence originates from a woman in her fifties or sixties with acute or convalescent COVID-19. CDR3 bases: TGTGCCAGCAGCTTTACAGGGGACCCGAACACCGGGGAGCTGTTTTTT. This gives the protein CASSFTGDPNTGELFF.